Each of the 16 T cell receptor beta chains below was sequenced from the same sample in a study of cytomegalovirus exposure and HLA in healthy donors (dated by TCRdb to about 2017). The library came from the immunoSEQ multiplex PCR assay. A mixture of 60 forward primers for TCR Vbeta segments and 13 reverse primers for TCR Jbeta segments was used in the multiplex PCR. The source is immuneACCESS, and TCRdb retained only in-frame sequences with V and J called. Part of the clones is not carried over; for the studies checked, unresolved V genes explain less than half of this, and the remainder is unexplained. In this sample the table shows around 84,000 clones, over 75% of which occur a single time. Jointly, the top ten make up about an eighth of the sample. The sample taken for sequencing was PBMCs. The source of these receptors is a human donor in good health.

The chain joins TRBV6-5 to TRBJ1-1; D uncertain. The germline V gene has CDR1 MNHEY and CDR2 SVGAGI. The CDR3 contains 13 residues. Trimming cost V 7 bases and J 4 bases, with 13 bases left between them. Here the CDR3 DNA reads TGTGCCAGCACACGGAGGGAAGGCACTGAAGCTTTCTTT. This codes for CASTRREGTEAFF.

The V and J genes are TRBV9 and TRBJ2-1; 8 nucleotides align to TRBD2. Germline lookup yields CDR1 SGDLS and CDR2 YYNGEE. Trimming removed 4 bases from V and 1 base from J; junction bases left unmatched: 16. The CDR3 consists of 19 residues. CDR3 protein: CASSPGGGGGTPSYNEQFF. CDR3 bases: TGTGCCAGCAGCCCAGGTGGAGGCGGGGGGACCCCTTCCTACAATGAGCAGTTCTTC.

The CDR3 bases are TGTGCTGTGCGGGACCCGAACACTGAAGCTTTCTTT. It is translated as CAVRDPNTEAFF. This chain links TRBV19 with TRBJ1-1; maybe TRBD1 (5 bases). CDR3 length: 12 amino acids. CDR1 is LNHDA and CDR2 is SQIVND in the germline V gene (reference sequence).

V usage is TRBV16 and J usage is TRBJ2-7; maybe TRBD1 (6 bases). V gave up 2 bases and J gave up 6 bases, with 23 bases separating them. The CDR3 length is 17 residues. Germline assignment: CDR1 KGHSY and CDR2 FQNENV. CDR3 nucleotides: TGTGCCAGCAGCCAACCATCCCGGCGGGTCGCAGGGGTCGAGCAGTACTTC. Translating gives CASSQPSRRVAGVEQYF.

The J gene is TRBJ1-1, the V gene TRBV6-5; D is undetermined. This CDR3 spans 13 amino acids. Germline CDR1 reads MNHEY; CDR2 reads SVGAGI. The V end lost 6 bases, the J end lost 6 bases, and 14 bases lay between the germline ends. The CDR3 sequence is CASSSTSLPEAFF. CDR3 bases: TGTGCCAGCAGCTCCACTTCATTACCTGAAGCTTTCTTT.

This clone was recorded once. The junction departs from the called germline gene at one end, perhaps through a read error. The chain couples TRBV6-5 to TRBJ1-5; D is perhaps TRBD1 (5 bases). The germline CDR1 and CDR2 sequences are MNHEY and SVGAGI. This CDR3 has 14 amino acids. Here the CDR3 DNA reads TGTGCCAGCAGAAGGGCAGGGAGGAATCAGCCCCAGAATTTT. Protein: CASRRAGRNQPQNF.

The CDR3 DNA follows: TGTGCCATCAGCCAGCGGACTAGCGGGCCCCGAGAGCAGTACTTC. It specifies CAISQRTSGPREQYF. The chain is built from TRBV10-3 and TRBJ2-7, with 11 bases lining up with TRBD2. From germline, CDR1 is ENHRY and CDR2 SYGVKD. The J segment lost 7 bases and the V segment lost 6 bases, leaving 11 bases of the junction unmatched. CDR3 length: 15 residues.

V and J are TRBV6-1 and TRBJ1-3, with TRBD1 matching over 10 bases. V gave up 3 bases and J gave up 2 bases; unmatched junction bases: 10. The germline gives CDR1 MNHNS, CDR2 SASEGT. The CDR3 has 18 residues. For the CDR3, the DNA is TGTGCCAGCAGTGACCCGGGACAGGGGTACTTCCCTGGAAACACCATATATTTT. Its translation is CASSDPGQGYFPGNTIYF.

The CDR3 region has the DNA TGCAGCGCCCGGACAGGGGGCAGGGATACGCAGTATTTT. Protein sequence: CSARTGGRDTQYF. The chain links TRBV29-1 to TRBJ2-3; 11 bases map to TRBD1. This CDR3 is built from 13 residues. The V gene's germline CDR1 is SQVTM and CDR2 ANQGSEA. Trimming cost V 7 bases and J 6 bases; bases outside gene matches: 6.

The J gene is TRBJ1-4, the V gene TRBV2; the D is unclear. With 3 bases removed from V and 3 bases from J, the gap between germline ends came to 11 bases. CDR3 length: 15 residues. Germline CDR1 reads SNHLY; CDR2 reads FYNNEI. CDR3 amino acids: CASSEWRQANEKLFF. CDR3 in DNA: TGTGCCAGCAGTGAGTGGCGTCAGGCTAATGAAAAACTGTTTTTT.

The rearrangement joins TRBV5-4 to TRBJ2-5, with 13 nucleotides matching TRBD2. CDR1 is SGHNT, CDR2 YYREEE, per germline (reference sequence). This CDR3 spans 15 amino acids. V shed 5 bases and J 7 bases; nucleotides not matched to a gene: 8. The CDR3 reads CASRKGTSGVPTQYF. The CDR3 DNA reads TGTGCCAGCAGGAAGGGGACTAGCGGGGTGCCGACCCAGTACTTC.

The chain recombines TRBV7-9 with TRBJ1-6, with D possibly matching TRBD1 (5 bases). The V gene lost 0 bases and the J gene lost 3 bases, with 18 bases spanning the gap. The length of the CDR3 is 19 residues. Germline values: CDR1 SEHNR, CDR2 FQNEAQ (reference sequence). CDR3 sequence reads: CASSLAPRGPEFYNSPLHF. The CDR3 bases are TGTGCCAGCAGCTTAGCTCCGCGGGGACCGGAATTCTATAATTCACCCCTCCACTTT.

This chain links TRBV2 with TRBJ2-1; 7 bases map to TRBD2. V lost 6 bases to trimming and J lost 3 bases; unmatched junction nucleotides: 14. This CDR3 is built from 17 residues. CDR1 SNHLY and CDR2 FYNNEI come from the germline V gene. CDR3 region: CASRPGVGRGSYNEQFF. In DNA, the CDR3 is TGTGCCAGCAGACCCGGTGTGGGGCGGGGGAGCTACAATGAGCAGTTCTTC.

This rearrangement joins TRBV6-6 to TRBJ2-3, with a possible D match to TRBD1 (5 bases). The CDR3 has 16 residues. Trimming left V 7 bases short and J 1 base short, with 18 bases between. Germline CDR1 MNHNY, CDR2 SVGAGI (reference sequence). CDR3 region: CASKLPQGGGTDTQYF. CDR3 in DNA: TGTGCCAGCAAACTTCCCCAGGGTGGCGGCACAGATACGCAGTATTTT.

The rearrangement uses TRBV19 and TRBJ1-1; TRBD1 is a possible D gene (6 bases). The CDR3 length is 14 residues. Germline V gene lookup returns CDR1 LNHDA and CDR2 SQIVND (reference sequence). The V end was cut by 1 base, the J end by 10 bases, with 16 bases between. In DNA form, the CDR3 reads TGTGCCAGTAGTATAGTTACAGGGCGCCTTGGAGCTTTCTTT. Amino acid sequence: CASSIVTGRLGAFF. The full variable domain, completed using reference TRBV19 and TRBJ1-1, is DGGITQSPKYLFRKEGQNVTLSCEQNLNHDAMYWYRQDPGQGLRLIYYSQIVNDFQKGDIAEGYSVSREKKESFPLTVTSAQKNPTAFYLCASSIVTGRLGAFFGQGTRLTVV.

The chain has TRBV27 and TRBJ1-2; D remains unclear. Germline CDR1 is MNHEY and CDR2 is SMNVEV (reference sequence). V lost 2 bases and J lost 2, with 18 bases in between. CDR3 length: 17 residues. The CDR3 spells CASSLRKSPGANYGYTF. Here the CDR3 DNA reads TGTGCCAGCAGTTTACGCAAATCTCCGGGAGCCAACTATGGCTACACCTTC.